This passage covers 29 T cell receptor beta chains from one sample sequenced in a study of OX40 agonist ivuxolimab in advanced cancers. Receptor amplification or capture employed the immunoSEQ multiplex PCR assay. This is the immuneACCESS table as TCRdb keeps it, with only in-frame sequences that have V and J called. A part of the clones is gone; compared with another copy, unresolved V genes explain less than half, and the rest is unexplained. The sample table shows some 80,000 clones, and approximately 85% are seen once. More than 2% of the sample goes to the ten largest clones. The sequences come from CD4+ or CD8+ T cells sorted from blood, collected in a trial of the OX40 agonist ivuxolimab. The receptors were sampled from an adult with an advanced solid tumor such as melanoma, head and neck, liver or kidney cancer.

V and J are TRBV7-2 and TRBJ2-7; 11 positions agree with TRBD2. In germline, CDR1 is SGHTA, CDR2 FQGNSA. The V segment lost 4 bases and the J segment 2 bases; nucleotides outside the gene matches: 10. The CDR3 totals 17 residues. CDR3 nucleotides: TGTGCCAGCAGCTCACCTCCGGGACTAGCGGCTCCCTACGAGCAGTACTTC. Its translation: CASSSPPGLAAPYEQYF.

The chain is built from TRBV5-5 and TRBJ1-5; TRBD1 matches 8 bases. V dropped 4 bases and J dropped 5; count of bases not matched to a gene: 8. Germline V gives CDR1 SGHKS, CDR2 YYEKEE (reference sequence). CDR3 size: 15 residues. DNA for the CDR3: TGTGCCAGCAGCGGCCGGACAGGGTCGGATCAGCCCCAGCATTTT. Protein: CASSGRTGSDQPQHF. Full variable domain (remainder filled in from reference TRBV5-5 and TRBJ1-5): DAGVTQSPTHLIKTRGQQVTLRCSPISGHKSVSWYQQVLGQGPQFIFQYYEKEERGRGNFPDRFSARQFPNYSSELNVNALLLGDSALYLCASSGRTGSDQPQHFGDGTRLSIL.

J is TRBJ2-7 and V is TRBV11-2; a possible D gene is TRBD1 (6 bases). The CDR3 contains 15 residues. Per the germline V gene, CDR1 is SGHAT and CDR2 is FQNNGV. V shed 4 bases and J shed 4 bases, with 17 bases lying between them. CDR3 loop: CASSWGTGTPYEQYF. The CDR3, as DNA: TGTGCCAGCAGCTGGGGGACCGGGACACCTTACGAGCAGTACTTC.

The DNA for the CDR3 is TGCGCCAGCAGCCAAGATAGCAGGGTCCTCCACTTT. Amino acid sequence: CASSQDSRVLHF. The chain carries TRBV4-1 and TRBJ1-6; possibly TRBD1 for D (5 bases). V was pared by 0 bases and J by 15 bases, with 9 bases between. CDR3 length: 12 amino acids. Per germline, CDR1 MGHRA and CDR2 YSYEKL.

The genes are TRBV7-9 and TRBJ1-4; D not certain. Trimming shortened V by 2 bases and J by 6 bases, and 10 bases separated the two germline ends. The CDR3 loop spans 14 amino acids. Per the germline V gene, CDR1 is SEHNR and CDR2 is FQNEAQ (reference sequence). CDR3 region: CASSLMAGYEKLFF. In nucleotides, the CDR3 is TGTGCCAGCAGCTTAATGGCGGGGTATGAAAAACTGTTTTTT.

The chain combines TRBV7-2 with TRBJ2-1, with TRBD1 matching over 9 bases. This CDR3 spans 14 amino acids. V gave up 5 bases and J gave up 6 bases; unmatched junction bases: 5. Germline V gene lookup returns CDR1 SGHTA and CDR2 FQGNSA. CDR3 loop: CASSRSTGGNEQFF. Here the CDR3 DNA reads TGTGCCAGCAGCAGATCGACAGGGGGCAATGAGCAGTTCTTC.

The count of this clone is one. CDR3: CASRAKPNSQRQTGANVLTF. The CDR3 DNA reads TGTGCCAGCAGGGCCAAACCAAATAGTCAAAGACAGACTGGGGCCAACGTCCTGACTTTC. The chain carries TRBV27 and TRBJ2-6; TRBD1 might be the D (5 bases). Trimming took off 6 bases at V and 2 bases at J, with 26 bases between the two ends. CDR1 and CDR2 (germline): MNHEY, SMNVEV (reference sequence). This CDR3 comprises 20 residues. The variable domain in full, completed from reference TRBV27 and TRBJ2-6, reads EAQVTQNPRYLITVTGKKLTVTCSQNMNHEYMSWYRQDPGLGLRQIYYSMNVEVTDKGDVPEGYKVSRKEKRNFPLILESPSPNQTSLYFCASRAKPNSQRQTGANVLTFGAGSRLTVL.

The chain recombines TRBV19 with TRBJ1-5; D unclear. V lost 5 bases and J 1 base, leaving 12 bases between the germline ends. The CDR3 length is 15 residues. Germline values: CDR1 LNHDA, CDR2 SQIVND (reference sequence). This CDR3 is CASSVVSTSNQPQHF. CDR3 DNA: TGTGCCAGTAGTGTCGTTTCGACAAGCAATCAGCCCCAGCATTTT.

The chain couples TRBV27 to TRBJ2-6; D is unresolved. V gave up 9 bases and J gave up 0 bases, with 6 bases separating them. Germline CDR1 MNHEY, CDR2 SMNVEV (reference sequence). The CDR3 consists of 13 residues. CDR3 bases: TGTGCCAGGGCTAACTCTGGGGCCAACGTCCTGACTTTC. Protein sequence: CARANSGANVLTF.

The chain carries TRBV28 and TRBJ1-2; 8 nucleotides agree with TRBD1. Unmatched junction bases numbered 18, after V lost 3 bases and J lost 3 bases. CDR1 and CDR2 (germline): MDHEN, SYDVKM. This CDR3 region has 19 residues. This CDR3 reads CASSFPLYIRTGSDYGYTF. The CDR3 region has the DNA TGTGCCAGCAGTTTTCCCCTTTACATTAGGACAGGGTCGGACTATGGCTACACCTTC.

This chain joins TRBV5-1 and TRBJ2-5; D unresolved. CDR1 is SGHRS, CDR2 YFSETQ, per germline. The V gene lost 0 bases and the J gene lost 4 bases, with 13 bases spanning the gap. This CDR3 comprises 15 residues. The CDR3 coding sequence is TGCGCCAGCAGCTTGGCCCCCGAACGTCGAGAGACCCAGTACTTC. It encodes CASSLAPERRETQYF. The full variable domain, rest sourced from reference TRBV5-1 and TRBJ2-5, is KAGVTQTPRYLIKTRGQQVTLSCSPISGHRSVSWYQQTPGQGLQFLFEYFSETQRNKGNFPGRFSGRQFSNSRSEMNVSTLELGDSALYLCASSLAPERRETQYFGPGTRLLVL.

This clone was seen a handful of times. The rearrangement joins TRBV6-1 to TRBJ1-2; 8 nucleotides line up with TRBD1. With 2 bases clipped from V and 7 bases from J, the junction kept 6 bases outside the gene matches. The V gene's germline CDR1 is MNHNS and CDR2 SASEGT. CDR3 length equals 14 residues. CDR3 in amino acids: CASSESGGAGGYTF. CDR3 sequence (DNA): TGTGCCAGCAGTGAATCAGGGGGCGCCGGTGGCTACACCTTC.

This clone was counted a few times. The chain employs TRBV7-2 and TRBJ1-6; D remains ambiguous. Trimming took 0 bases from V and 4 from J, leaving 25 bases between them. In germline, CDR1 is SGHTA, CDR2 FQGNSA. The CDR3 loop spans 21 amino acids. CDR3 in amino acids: CASSLARRERPINLYNSPLHF. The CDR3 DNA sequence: TGTGCCAGCAGCTTAGCTCGGCGAGAGCGACCGATAAATTTATATAATTCACCCCTCCACTTT.

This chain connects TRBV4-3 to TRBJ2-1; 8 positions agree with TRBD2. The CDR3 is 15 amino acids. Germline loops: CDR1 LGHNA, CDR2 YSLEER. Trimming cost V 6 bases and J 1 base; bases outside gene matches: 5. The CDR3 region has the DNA TGCGCCAGCAGTCTTAGCGGGACATCCTACAATGAGCAGTTCTTC. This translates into CASSLSGTSYNEQFF.

CDR3 bases: TGTGCCAGCAGTTCCAATAGCGGGGCCTACAATGAGCAGTTCTTC. This codes for CASSSNSGAYNEQFF. This rearrangement joins TRBV28 to TRBJ2-1, with 8 bases identical to TRBD2. After removal of 4 bases from V and 2 bases from J, the junction contained 4 bases not matched to a gene. Per germline, CDR1 MDHEN and CDR2 SYDVKM. The CDR3 runs 15 residues.

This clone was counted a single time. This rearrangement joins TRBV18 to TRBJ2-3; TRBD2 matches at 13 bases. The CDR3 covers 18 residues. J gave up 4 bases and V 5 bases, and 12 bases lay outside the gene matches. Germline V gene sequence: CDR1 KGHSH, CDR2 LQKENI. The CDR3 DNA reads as TGTGCCAGCTCATCCTCCCACCAAACTAGCGGGGGGGCAGATACGCAGTATTTT. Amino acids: CASSSSHQTSGGADTQYF. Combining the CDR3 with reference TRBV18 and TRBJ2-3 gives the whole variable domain NAGVMQNPRHLVRRRGQEARLRCSPMKGHSHVYWYRQLPEEGLKFMVYLQKENIIDESGMPKERFSAEFPKEGPSILRIQQVVRGDSAAYFCASSSSHQTSGGADTQYFGPGTRLTVL.

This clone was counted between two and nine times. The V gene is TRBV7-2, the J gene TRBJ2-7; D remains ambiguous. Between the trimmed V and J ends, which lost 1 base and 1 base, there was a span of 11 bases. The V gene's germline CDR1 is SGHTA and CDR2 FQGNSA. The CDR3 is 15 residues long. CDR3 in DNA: TGTGCCAGCAGCTTAGTCAGTTGGGATTCCTACGAGCAGTACTTC. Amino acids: CASSLVSWDSYEQYF.

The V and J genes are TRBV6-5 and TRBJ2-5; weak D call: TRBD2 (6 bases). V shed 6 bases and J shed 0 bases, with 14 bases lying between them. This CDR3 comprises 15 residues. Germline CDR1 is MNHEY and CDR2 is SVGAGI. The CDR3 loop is CASSRPGLNQETQYF. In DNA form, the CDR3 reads TGTGCCAGCAGCCGCCCGGGACTTAACCAAGAGACCCAGTACTTC.

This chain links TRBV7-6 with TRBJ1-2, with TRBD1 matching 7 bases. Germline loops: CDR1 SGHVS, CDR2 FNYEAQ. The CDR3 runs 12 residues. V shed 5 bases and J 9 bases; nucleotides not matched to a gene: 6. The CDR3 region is CASSQRGHSYTF. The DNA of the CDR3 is TGTGCCAGCAGCCAGAGGGGGCATAGCTACACCTTC.

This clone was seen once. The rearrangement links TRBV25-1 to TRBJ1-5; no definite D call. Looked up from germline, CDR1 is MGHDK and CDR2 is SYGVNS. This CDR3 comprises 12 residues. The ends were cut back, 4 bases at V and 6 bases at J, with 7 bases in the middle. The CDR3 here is CASSVWGQPQHF. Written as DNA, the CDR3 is TGTGCCAGCAGTGTTTGGGGTCAGCCCCAGCATTTT.

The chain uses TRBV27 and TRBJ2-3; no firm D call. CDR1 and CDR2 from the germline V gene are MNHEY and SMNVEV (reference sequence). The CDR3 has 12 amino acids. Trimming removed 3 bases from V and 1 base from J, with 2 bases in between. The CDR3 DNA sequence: TGTGCCAGCAGTTTGGGCACAGATACGCAGTATTTT. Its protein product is CASSLGTDTQYF.

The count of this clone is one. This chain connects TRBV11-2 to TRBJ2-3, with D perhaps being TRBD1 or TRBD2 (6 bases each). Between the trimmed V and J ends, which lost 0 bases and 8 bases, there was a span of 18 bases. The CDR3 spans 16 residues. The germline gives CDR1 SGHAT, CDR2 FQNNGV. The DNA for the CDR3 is TGTGCCAGCAGCTTAGATCGCCGGGGGCCCCCAGGTACGCAGTATTTT. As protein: CASSLDRRGPPGTQYF.

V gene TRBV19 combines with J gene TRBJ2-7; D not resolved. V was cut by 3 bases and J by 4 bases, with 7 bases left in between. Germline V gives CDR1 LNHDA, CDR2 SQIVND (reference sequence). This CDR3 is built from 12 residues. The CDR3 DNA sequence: TGTGCCAGTAGTATTCCCGGATACGAGCAGTACTTC. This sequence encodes CASSIPGYEQYF. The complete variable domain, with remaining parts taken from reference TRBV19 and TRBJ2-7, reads DGGITQSPKYLFRKEGQNVTLSCEQNLNHDAMYWYRQDPGQGLRLIYYSQIVNDFQKGDIAEGYSVSREKKESFPLTVTSAQKNPTAFYLCASSIPGYEQYFGPGTRLTVT.

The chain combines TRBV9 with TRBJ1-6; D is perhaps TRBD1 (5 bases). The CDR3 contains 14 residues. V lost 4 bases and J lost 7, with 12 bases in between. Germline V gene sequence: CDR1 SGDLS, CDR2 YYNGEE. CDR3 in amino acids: CASSLGPSNSPLHF. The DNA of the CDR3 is TGTGCCAGCAGCCTGGGACCATCAAATTCACCCCTCCACTTT.

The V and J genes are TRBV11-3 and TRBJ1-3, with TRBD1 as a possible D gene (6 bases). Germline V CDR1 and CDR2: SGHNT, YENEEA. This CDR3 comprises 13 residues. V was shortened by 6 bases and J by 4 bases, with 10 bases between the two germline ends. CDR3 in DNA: TGTGCCAGCAGTATACAGGGCGGAAACACCATATATTTT. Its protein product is CASSIQGGNTIYF. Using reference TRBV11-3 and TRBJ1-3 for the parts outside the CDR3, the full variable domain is EAGVVQSPRYKIIEKKQPVAFWCNPISGHNTLYWYLQNLGQGPELLIRYENEEAVDDSQLPKDRFSAERLKGVDSTLKIQPAELGDSAVYLCASSIQGGNTIYFGEGSWLTVV.

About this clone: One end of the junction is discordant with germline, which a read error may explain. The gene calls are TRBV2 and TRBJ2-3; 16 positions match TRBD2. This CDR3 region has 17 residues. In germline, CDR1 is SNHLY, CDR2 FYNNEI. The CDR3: CASLGTSGGEGTDPQYF. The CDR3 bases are TGTGCCAGCTTAGGGACTAGCGGGGGGGAGGGCACAGATCCGCAGTATTTT.

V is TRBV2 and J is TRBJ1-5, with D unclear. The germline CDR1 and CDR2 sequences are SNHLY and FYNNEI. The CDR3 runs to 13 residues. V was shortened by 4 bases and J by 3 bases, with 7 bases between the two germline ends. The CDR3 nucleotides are TGTGCCAGCAGTGGACCGAACAATCAGCCCCAGCATTTT. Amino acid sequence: CASSGPNNQPQHF.

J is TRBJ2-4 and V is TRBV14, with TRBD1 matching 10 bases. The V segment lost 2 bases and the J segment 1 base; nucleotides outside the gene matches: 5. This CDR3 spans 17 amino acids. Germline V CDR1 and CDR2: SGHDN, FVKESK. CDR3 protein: CASSQMTGQGAKNIQYF. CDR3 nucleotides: TGTGCCAGCAGCCAAATGACGGGACAGGGGGCCAAAAACATTCAGTACTTC.

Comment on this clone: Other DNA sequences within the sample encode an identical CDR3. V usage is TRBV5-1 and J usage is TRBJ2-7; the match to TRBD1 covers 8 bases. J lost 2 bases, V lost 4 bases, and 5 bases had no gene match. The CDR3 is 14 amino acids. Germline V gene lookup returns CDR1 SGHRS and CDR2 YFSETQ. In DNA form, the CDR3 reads TGCGCCAGCAGCCCCGGACAGGGCGCCTACGAGCAGTACTTC. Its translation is CASSPGQGAYEQYF.